These 7 T cell receptor beta chains were sequenced from one sample in a study of technical replicates of blood from several donors (dated by TCRdb to about 2017). The library was generated by the immunoSEQ multiplex PCR assay. TCRdb stores this immuneACCESS table with in-frame sequences only. Part of the clones is absent; in the studies checked, under half of the shortfall reflects unresolved V genes, and no reason is known for the rest. Here the sample has around 80,000 clones; over 75% occur a single time. In total, the top ten clones hold approximately 0.41% of the sample. Sequencing input: T cells isolated from PBMCs. All receptors derive from a human donor in good health.

The rearrangement joins TRBV10-3 to TRBJ2-7; TRBD1 is a possible D gene (6 bases). Germline values: CDR1 ENHRY, CDR2 SYGVKD. Trimming left V 2 bases short and J 2 bases short, with 16 bases between. CDR3 length: 16 amino acids. The DNA of the CDR3 is TGTGCCATCAGTGAGGGGGGACACATCGGGCCCTACGAGCAGTACTTC. This sequence encodes CAISEGGHIGPYEQYF.

J is TRBJ2-6 and V is TRBV4-2, with D unresolved. Between the trimmed V and J ends, which lost 1 base and 0 bases, there was a span of 13 bases. Germline loops: CDR1 LGHNA, CDR2 YNFKEQ. CDR3 length: 18 amino acids. The CDR3, as DNA: TGTGCCAGCAGCCAAGTTTCAGTTACAAGCTCTGGGGCCAACGTCCTGACTTTC. Protein sequence: CASSQVSVTSSGANVLTF.

This chain links TRBV10-3 with TRBJ2-5, with no clear D. The CDR3 consists of 13 residues. V lost 4 bases and J lost 1, with 7 bases in between. CDR1 ENHRY and CDR2 SYGVKD come from the germline V gene. The CDR3 DNA sequence: TGTGCCATCAGTGGTACAGCCCAAGAGACCCAGTACTTC. Protein: CAISGTAQETQYF.

V and J are TRBV27 and TRBJ2-3; tentatively, D is TRBD1 (5 bases). There are 15 residues in the CDR3. V gave up 6 bases and J gave up 4 bases, with 17 bases separating them. The germline V gene encodes CDR1 MNHEY and CDR2 SMNVEV (reference sequence). The CDR3 sequence is CASSWQGSYSDTQYF. The DNA for the CDR3 is TGTGCCAGCAGCTGGCAGGGCAGTTATTCAGATACGCAGTATTTT.

The chain is built from TRBV7-8 and TRBJ2-2; possibly TRBD1 for D (6 bases). The CDR3 is made up of 16 amino acids. The V and J ends lost 6 bases and 5 bases respectively, with 19 bases between them. Germline assignment: CDR1 SGHVS and CDR2 FQNEAQ. Here the CDR3 DNA reads TGTGCCAGCAGTGAACCAGGGGTAGCAGCAACCGGGGAGCTGTTTTTT. Translating it yields CASSEPGVAATGELFF. Full variable domain (outside the CDR3, taken from reference TRBV7-8 and TRBJ2-2): GAGVSQSPRYKVAKRGQDVALRCDPISGHVSLFWYQQALGQGPEFLTYFQNEAQLDKSGLPSDRFFAERPEGSVSTLKIQRTQQEDSAVYLCASSEPGVAATGELFFGEGSRLTVL.

The chain is built from TRBV7-2 and TRBJ2-3, with 13 positions matching TRBD2. V trimming: 5 bases; J trimming: 5 bases; junction bases outside the gene matches: 4. The germline V gene has CDR1 SGHTA and CDR2 FQGNSA. The CDR3 spans 15 residues. DNA of the CDR3: TGTGCCAGCAGCCTCGGACTAGCGGGAGTAGATACGCAGTATTTT. As protein: CASSLGLAGVDTQYF.

This clone was seen a single time. The genes are TRBV6-5 and TRBJ2-1, with a tentative D call TRBD2 (6 bases). Germline CDR1 is MNHEY and CDR2 is SVGAGI. The ends were cut back, 2 bases at V and 2 bases at J, with 10 bases in the middle. This CDR3 spans 15 amino acids. The CDR3 loop is CASSYGGIAYNEQFF. DNA of the CDR3: TGTGCCAGCAGTTACGGGGGGATCGCCTACAATGAGCAGTTCTTC.